The entry below describes one T cell receptor beta chain. The CDR3 consists of 13 residues. The V gene lost 4 bases and the J gene lost 2 bases, with 9 bases spanning the gap. Germline V gene lookup returns CDR1 GTSNPN and CDR2 SVGIG (reference sequence). CD45RO-negative, CCR7-selected cells formed the naive CD8 fraction, which excluded terminally differentiated effector memory CD45RA+ cells. The data were produced by immunoSEQ multiplex PCR, yet TCRdb's version contains in-frame clones alone and is incomplete. The data contain 750,000 to 1,000,000 clones, 80% to 95% of them singletons. The source of the sample is a study of shared clonotypes between healthy human individuals.

The sample taken for sequencing was naive CD8+ T cells sorted from blood. This clonotype was obtained from a man aged 25-45 years in good health. The rearrangement uses TRBV30 and TRBJ1-3; no clear D. The CDR3 sequence: CAWMAGTGNTIYF. The CDR3 nucleotides are TGTGCCTGGATGGCGGGGACTGGAAACACCATATATTTT. The complete variable domain, with remaining parts taken from reference TRBV30 and TRBJ1-3, reads SQTIHQWPATLVQPVGSPLSLECTVEGTSNPNLYWYRQAAGRGLQLLFYSVGIGQISSEVPQNLSASRPQDRQFILSSKKLLLSDSGFYLCAWMAGTGNTIYFGEGSWLTVV.